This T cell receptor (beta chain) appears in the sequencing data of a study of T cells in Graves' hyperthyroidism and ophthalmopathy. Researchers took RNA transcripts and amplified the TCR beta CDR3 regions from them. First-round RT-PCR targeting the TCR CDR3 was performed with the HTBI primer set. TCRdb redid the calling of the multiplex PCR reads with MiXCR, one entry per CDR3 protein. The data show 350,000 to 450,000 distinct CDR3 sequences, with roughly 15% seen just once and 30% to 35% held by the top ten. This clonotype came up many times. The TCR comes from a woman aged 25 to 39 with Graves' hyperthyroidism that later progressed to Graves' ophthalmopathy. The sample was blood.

The CDR3 bases are TGTGCCAGCAGTTCATGGACTAGCGGGAACGAGCAGTTCTTC. Translating it yields CASSSWTSGNEQFF. This chain uses TRBV2 with TRBJ2-1, with 12 bases matching TRBD2. Losses at the gene ends were 5 bases for V and 10 bases for J; bases not matched to a gene: 6. The CDR3 covers 14 residues. Per the germline V gene, CDR1 is SNHLY and CDR2 is FYNNEI.